This entry lists 5 T cell receptor beta chains sequenced from one sample in a study of blood T cell repertoires in COVID-19. The table came from immunoSEQ multiplex PCR; TCRdb's copy has only in-frame clones and leaves some out. This sample has about 200,000 clones, with approximately 80% found just once. Sequencing was performed on PBMCs or T cells enriched from blood (not recorded which). The receptors here all came from a woman in her forties or fifties with acute COVID-19.

This chain uses TRBV5-5 with TRBJ2-2; the match to TRBD2 covers 7 bases. V dropped 4 bases and J dropped 2; count of bases not matched to a gene: 8. In germline, CDR1 is SGHKS, CDR2 YYEKEE (reference sequence). The CDR3 extends over 16 amino acids. CDR3 in DNA: TGTGCCAGCAGCCCTACTAGCGCGAGAAACACCGGGGAGCTGTTTTTT. Translated: CASSPTSARNTGELFF.

The chain combines TRBV27 with TRBJ1-1; TRBD1 agrees at 7 bases. This CDR3 spans 15 amino acids. The junction had 5 bases not matched to a gene; V was cut back by 4 bases and J by 0 bases. Germline V CDR1 and CDR2: MNHEY, SMNVEV (reference sequence). In nucleotides, the CDR3 is TGTGCCAGCAGTTCGGGACAGTTGATGAACACTGAAGCTTTCTTT. It codes for CASSSGQLMNTEAFF.

The chain links TRBV24-1 to TRBJ2-3; perhaps TRBD1 as D (6 bases). This CDR3 has 14 amino acids. V lost 6 bases, J lost 1 base, and 10 bases lay in between. Germline V gives CDR1 KGHDR, CDR2 SFDVKD. This chain's CDR3 is CATSRSGGTDTQYF. The CDR3 DNA reads as TGTGCCACCAGTCGCTCAGGGGGCACAGATACGCAGTATTTT.

This chain connects TRBV6-1 to TRBJ1-1; TRBD1 matches at 10 bases. The CDR3 extends over 15 amino acids. Germline V CDR1 and CDR2: MNHNS, SASEGT. V was clipped by 4 bases and J by 2 bases; unmatched bases: 4. CDR3 bases: TGTGCCAGCAGTGGTTGGACAGGGGGAAACACTGAAGCTTTCTTT. The encoded protein is CASSGWTGGNTEAFF.

The chain uses TRBV11-3 and TRBJ2-5; D is possibly TRBD1 (6 bases). V shed 4 bases and J shed 2 bases, with 17 bases lying between them. The CDR3 loop spans 16 amino acids. Looked up from germline, CDR1 is SGHNT and CDR2 is YENEEA. This CDR3 is CASSYTGQTGQETQYF. In DNA form, the CDR3 reads TGTGCCAGCAGCTACACCGGACAGACCGGACAAGAGACCCAGTACTTC.